The 18 T cell receptor beta chains in this list originate from one sample, sequenced in a study of cytomegalovirus exposure and HLA in healthy donors. The PCR contained 60 Vbeta and 13 Jbeta primers. Method: immunoSEQ multiplex PCR; TCRdb's copy keeps in-frame clones and lacks some. The sample has 45,000 to 55,000 clones, around 82% seen once. Sequencing was performed on PBMCs. The receptor set was obtained from a man aged 30 to 45 in good health and CMV-seropositive.

The sample holds a few counts of this clone. This CDR3 reads CASSYRESSYEQYF. CDR3 coding DNA: TGTGCCAGCAGTTACAGGGAGAGCTCCTACGAGCAGTACTTC. This sequence joins TRBV6-5 and TRBJ2-7; tentatively, D is TRBD2 (5 bases). V dropped 2 bases and J dropped 0 bases, with 8 bases sitting between them. The CDR3 has 14 residues. In germline, CDR1 is MNHEY, CDR2 SVGAGI.

This clone was seen a single time. This sequence joins TRBV7-6 and TRBJ1-1, with D maybe TRBD1 (6 bases). Trimming shortened V by 4 bases and J by 4 bases, and 22 bases separated the two germline ends. CDR3 size: 17 residues. Germline values: CDR1 SGHVS, CDR2 FNYEAQ. The CDR3 nucleotides are TGTGCCAGCAGCTACGCCCCACAGGGTGTAGCCGGCACTGAAGCTTTCTTT. Translation: CASSYAPQGVAGTEAFF.

V gene TRBV7-8 combines with J gene TRBJ1-3; 7 bases are shared with TRBD1. Germline V gene sequence: CDR1 SGHVS, CDR2 FQNEAQ. Germline trimming cut 5 bases from V and 4 bases from J; bases unmatched to any gene: 5. This CDR3 has 14 residues. The CDR3 loop is CASSEGTAGNTIYF. The CDR3, as DNA: TGTGCCAGCAGCGAAGGGACAGCCGGAAACACCATATATTTT.

This rearrangement joins TRBV19 to TRBJ1-3, with 7 bases fitting TRBD1. The V gene end was trimmed by 5 bases and the J gene end by 7 bases; junction bases not matched to a gene: 8. CDR3 length equals 14 residues. CDR1 LNHDA and CDR2 SQIVND come from the germline V gene (reference sequence). The CDR3 region has the DNA TGTGCCAGTAGTGACAGGGCTACTCTCAACACCATATATTTT. Translating it yields CASSDRATLNTIYF.

This clone was counted a few times. This sequence joins TRBV6-5 and TRBJ1-6, with TRBD1 identical over 9 bases. The CDR3 runs 15 residues. V shed 6 bases and J 7 bases; nucleotides not matched to a gene: 7. CDR1 and CDR2 from the germline V gene are MNHEY and SVGAGI. Here the CDR3 reads CASSRGQGRNSPLHF. The CDR3, as DNA: TGTGCCAGCAGCCGAGGACAGGGGAGGAATTCACCCCTCCACTTT.

The CDR3 reads CASSSRDLNTQYF. For the CDR3, the DNA is TGTGCCAGCAGCTCCAGGGATCTAAATACGCAGTATTTT. The genes are TRBV11-2 and TRBJ2-3; possibly TRBD1 for D (5 bases). Looked up from germline, CDR1 is SGHAT and CDR2 is FQNNGV. The V and J ends lost 4 bases and 7 bases respectively, with 12 bases between them. The CDR3 runs 13 residues. Looking up the rest from reference TRBV11-2 and TRBJ2-3 gives the full variable domain: EAGVAQSPRYKIIEKRQSVAFWCNPISGHATLYWYQQILGQGPKLLIQFQNNGVVDDSQLPKDRFSAERLKGVDSTLKIQPAKLEDSAVYLCASSSRDLNTQYFGPGTRLTVL.

The chain uses TRBV4-1 and TRBJ1-2; tentatively, D is TRBD1 (5 bases). Germline V lookup: CDR1 MGHRA, CDR2 YSYEKL. V was clipped by 0 bases and J by 4 bases, with 9 bases between them. The length of the CDR3 is 14 residues. The CDR3 protein is CASSQDGDSYGYTF. In DNA form, the CDR3 reads TGCGCCAGCAGCCAAGACGGTGACAGCTATGGCTACACCTTC.

The chain joins TRBV15 to TRBJ2-5; D ambiguous. The CDR3 consists of 14 residues. V gave up 0 bases and J gave up 0 bases, with 5 bases separating them. The V gene's germline CDR1 is LNHNV and CDR2 YYDKDF (reference sequence). This CDR3 reads CATSRDEDQETQYF. DNA of the CDR3: TGTGCCACCAGCAGAGATGAGGACCAAGAGACCCAGTACTTC.

This clone was detected a few times. V usage is TRBV27 and J usage is TRBJ1-2, with 8 bases that match TRBD1. The CDR3 length is 12 residues. With V trimmed by 6 bases and J by 7 bases, 4 bases remained unmatched. Germline values: CDR1 MNHEY, CDR2 SMNVEV (reference sequence). The CDR3 DNA is TGTGCCAGCAGCGGAGACAGGGGTGGCTACACCTTC. It specifies CASSGDRGGYTF.

V usage is TRBV13 and J usage is TRBJ2-4, with D tentatively TRBD1 (5 bases). Germline CDR1 and CDR2: PRHDT and FYEKMQ (reference sequence). This CDR3 region has 15 residues. Trimming took off 5 bases at V and 6 bases at J, with 17 bases between the two ends. The CDR3: CASSDRDMDRNIQYF. In DNA form, the CDR3 reads TGTGCCAGCAGCGACAGAGATATGGATCGAAACATTCAGTACTTC.

The J gene is TRBJ2-2, the V gene TRBV11-2; D gene uncertain. Trimming stripped 6 bases from V and 1 base from J, with 9 bases between. CDR3 length: 14 residues. Germline assignment: CDR1 SGHAT and CDR2 FQNNGV. The CDR3 protein is CASSPNLNTGELFF. The CDR3 nucleotides read TGTGCCAGCAGTCCAAATTTGAACACCGGGGAGCTGTTTTTT.

V gene TRBV19 combines with J gene TRBJ1-6; D is ambiguous. The germline V and J ends were trimmed by 10 bases and 0 bases, with 19 bases remaining between them. This CDR3 comprises 17 residues. CDR1 LNHDA and CDR2 SQIVND come from the germline V gene (reference sequence). CDR3 protein: CATTRLEKSSYNSPLHF. Written as DNA, the CDR3 is TGTGCCACCACCAGGTTGGAAAAGAGCTCCTATAATTCACCCCTCCACTTT. The entire variable domain, with the rest obtained from reference TRBV19 and TRBJ1-6, is as follows: DGGITQSPKYLFRKEGQNVTLSCEQNLNHDAMYWYRQDPGQGLRLIYYSQIVNDFQKGDIAEGYSVSREKKESFPLTVTSAQKNPTAFYLCATTRLEKSSYNSPLHFGNGTRLTVT.

The rearrangement links TRBV9 to TRBJ2-6; D is ambiguous. V lost 3 bases to trimming and J lost 2 bases, with 12 bases between them. The V gene's germline CDR1 is SGDLS and CDR2 YYNGEE. The CDR3 sequence is 16 residues long. This CDR3 reads CASSAEVGAGANVLTF. Here the CDR3 DNA reads TGTGCCAGCAGCGCCGAGGTGGGTGCTGGGGCCAACGTCCTGACTTTC.

This clone was observed a single time. The chain has TRBV11-2 and TRBJ1-2; D is perhaps TRBD1 (6 bases). CDR1 is SGHAT and CDR2 is FQNNGV in the germline V gene. V was trimmed by 2 bases and J by 4 bases, leaving 17 bases between them. The length of the CDR3 is 16 residues. The CDR3 DNA sequence: TGTGCCAGCAGCTTAATCGACAGGCCCCCTGGCTATGGCTACACCTTC. Translating it yields CASSLIDRPPGYGYTF. The full variable domain, rest sourced from reference TRBV11-2 and TRBJ1-2, is EAGVAQSPRYKIIEKRQSVAFWCNPISGHATLYWYQQILGQGPKLLIQFQNNGVVDDSQLPKDRFSAERLKGVDSTLKIQPAKLEDSAVYLCASSLIDRPPGYGYTFGSGTRLTVV.

This clone is a singleton in its sample. The genes are TRBV6-5 and TRBJ2-7; 9 nucleotides align to TRBD1. Germline CDR1 is MNHEY and CDR2 is SVGAGI. This CDR3 region has 14 residues. Trimming removed 6 bases from V and 7 bases from J; junction bases left unmatched: 10. This chain's CDR3 is CASSPGTGKWEQYF. In DNA form, the CDR3 reads TGTGCCAGCAGCCCCGGGACAGGGAAATGGGAGCAGTACTTC.

This clone has only one observation. The V gene is TRBV5-4, the J gene TRBJ1-6; 9 positions agree with TRBD1. The ends lost 10 bases at V and 10 bases at J; junction bases unmatched: 6. The CDR3 consists of 12 residues. Germline V gene sequence: CDR1 SGHNT, CDR2 YYREEE (reference sequence). The CDR3 is CAAGTGNSPLHF. CDR3 in DNA: TGTGCCGCGGGGACAGGGAACTCACCCCTCCACTTT.

The V gene is TRBV7-9, the J gene TRBJ1-2; 9 positions agree with TRBD1. There are 17 residues in the CDR3. From germline, CDR1 is SEHNR and CDR2 FQNEAQ (reference sequence). With 6 bases clipped from V and 3 bases from J, the junction kept 14 bases outside the gene matches. CDR3 sequence (DNA): TGTGCCAGCAGTCGCCGGGACAGGGTTCGCAATTACTATGGCTACACCTTC. This sequence encodes CASSRRDRVRNYYGYTF.

The V gene is TRBV5-4, the J gene TRBJ2-2; TRBD2 aligns across 12 bases. V lost 3 bases, J lost 5 bases, and 5 bases stayed unmatched. In germline, CDR1 is SGHNT, CDR2 YYREEE (reference sequence). This CDR3 is 16 amino acids long. The CDR3 nucleotides are TGTGCCAGCAGCTCTAGCGGGGGGGGATGGACCGGGGAGCTGTTTTTT. This codes for CASSSSGGGWTGELFF.